Listed here are 28 T cell receptor beta chains from one sample, sequenced in a study of T cells after yellow fever vaccination. TCRdb called the 5' RACE reads again in MiXCR, with one record for every CDR3 protein. This table holds roughly 310,000 distinct CDR3 sequences, 8.5% to 9% found once. The sequenced sample was PBMCs, obtained on the day of the first yellow fever vaccination. These receptors all stem from a man between 18 and 35 years old who received the YFV17D yellow fever vaccine.

This clonotype was observed many times. The chain uses TRBV27 and TRBJ1-4, with TRBD1 matching over 7 bases. This CDR3 spans 13 amino acids. The V gene end was trimmed by 3 bases and the J gene end by 8 bases; junction bases not matched to a gene: 3. CDR1 MNHEY and CDR2 SMNVEV come from the germline V gene (reference sequence). The chain's CDR3 is CASSFNRGEKLFF. CDR3 coding DNA: TGTGCCAGCAGTTTCAACAGGGGAGAAAAACTGTTTTTT. Complete variable domain (other parts from reference TRBV27 and TRBJ1-4): EAQVTQNPRYLITVTGKKLTVTCSQNMNHEYMSWYRQDPGLGLRQIYYSMNVEVTDKGDVPEGYKVSRKEKRNFPLILESPSPNQTSLYFCASSFNRGEKLFFGSGTQLSVL.

The table lists this clonotype with a few counts. It may be a read error: a sequence one base away is much more abundant. V usage is TRBV3-1 and J usage is TRBJ2-5, with 11 nucleotides matching TRBD2. This CDR3 has 15 residues. CDR1 is LGHDT and CDR2 is YNNKEL in the germline V gene (reference sequence). CDR3 bases: TGTGCCTGCAGCGAGACTAGCGGGGTTATCGGGACCCAGTACTTC. This gives the protein CACSETSGVIGTQYF.

The chain links TRBV11-2 to TRBJ2-7, with D possibly matching TRBD2 (5 bases). This CDR3 has 13 amino acids. Germline CDR1 reads SGHAT; CDR2 reads FQNNGV. With 3 bases removed from V and 3 bases from J, the gap between germline ends came to 9 bases. The chain's CDR3 is CASSLRELYEQYF. The CDR3 coding sequence is TGTGCCAGCAGCTTGAGGGAGCTCTACGAGCAGTACTTC.

This clonotype occurred a few times. The rearrangement uses TRBV7-8 and TRBJ1-1; no clear D gene. Germline V gene sequence: CDR1 SGHVS, CDR2 FQNEAQ. V lost 1 base and J 2 bases, leaving 20 bases between the germline ends. The CDR3 runs 18 residues. CDR3: CASSLGRRSAGSNTEAFF. CDR3 coding DNA: TGTGCCAGCAGCTTAGGCCGTCGTAGTGCGGGGTCAAACACTGAAGCTTTCTTT.

The chain is built from TRBV5-1 and TRBJ2-2; D might be TRBD1 or TRBD2, each matching 5 bases. The V gene's germline CDR1 is SGHRS and CDR2 YFSETQ. The CDR3 runs to 19 residues. The V and J ends lost 3 bases and 3 bases respectively, with 24 bases between them. This CDR3 is CASSWGRDVSIRDTGELFF. The CDR3 DNA reads TGCGCCAGCAGCTGGGGCCGGGACGTGAGCATCCGAGACACCGGGGAGCTGTTTTTT.

This clonotype was seen at least ten times. This chain links TRBV5-1 with TRBJ2-1, with 8 nucleotides matching TRBD1. This CDR3 has 13 residues. CDR1 is SGHRS, CDR2 YFSETQ, per germline. V lost 7 bases to trimming and J lost 6 bases; unmatched junction nucleotides: 6. CDR3: CASGRTGLNEQFF. The CDR3, as DNA: TGCGCCAGCGGCAGGACAGGGCTCAATGAGCAGTTCTTC.

There are a few counts of this clonotype. The V gene is TRBV5-1, the J gene TRBJ1-4, with D unclear. The germline V and J ends were trimmed by 0 bases and 4 bases, with 10 bases remaining between them. CDR1 is SGHRS and CDR2 is YFSETQ in the germline V gene. The CDR3 has 15 amino acids. CDR3 in amino acids: CASSLEAGVNEKLFF. In DNA, the CDR3 is TGCGCCAGCAGCTTGGAGGCCGGGGTTAATGAAAAACTGTTTTTT.

This clonotype occurred a few times. The chain links TRBV7-2 to TRBJ1-5; D is undetermined. V was cut by 1 base and J by 6 bases, with 13 bases left in between. Germline-derived CDR1 and CDR2 are SGHTA and FQGNSA. This CDR3 spans 15 amino acids. As DNA, the CDR3 is TGTGCCAGCAGCTTAGAGCCGCGCGGTAGTCAGCCCCAGCATTTT. Translating gives CASSLEPRGSQPQHF.

V and J are TRBV12-3 or TRBV12-4 and TRBJ2-5; D may be TRBD2 (5 bases). V lost 0 bases and J 4 bases, leaving 15 bases between the germline ends. This CDR3 has 16 residues. The CDR3 DNA sequence: TGTGCCAGCAGTTTAGCCCTTACTAGATCAAGAGAGACCCAGTACTTC. Translated, it gives CASSLALTRSRETQYF.

The chain combines TRBV2 with TRBJ2-5; 11 positions match TRBD2. The junction had 3 bases not matched to a gene; V was cut back by 11 bases and J by 4 bases. Germline-derived CDR1 and CDR2 are SNHLY and FYNNEI. CDR3 length: 12 amino acids. This chain's CDR3 is CACGLAGETQYF. CDR3 nucleotides: TGTGCCTGCGGACTAGCGGGAGAGACCCAGTACTTC. The full variable domain, with the rest looked up from reference TRBV2 and TRBJ2-5, is EPEVTQTPSHQVTQMGQEVILRCVPISNHLYFYWYRQILGQKVEFLVSFYNNEISEKSEIFDDQFSVERPDGSNFTLKIRSTKLEDSAMYFCACGLAGETQYFGPGTRLLVL.

The rearrangement joins TRBV11-2 to TRBJ1-3; TRBD1 agrees at 8 bases. Looked up from germline, CDR1 is SGHAT and CDR2 is FQNNGV. The V gene end was trimmed by 4 bases and the J gene end by 4 bases; junction bases not matched to a gene: 12. This CDR3 contains 17 residues. The CDR3 sequence: CASSSYRDRLAGNTIYF. The CDR3 nucleotides are TGTGCCAGCAGCTCCTACCGGGACAGGCTTGCCGGAAACACCATATATTTT.

The CDR3 loop reads CASSLQGRVTEAFF. DNA of the CDR3: TGTGCCAGCAGCCTACAGGGGAGGGTCACTGAAGCTTTCTTT. This rearrangement joins TRBV3-1 to TRBJ1-1, with 7 bases lining up with TRBD1. This CDR3 has 14 residues. Germline CDR1 reads LGHDT; CDR2 reads YNNKEL (reference sequence). V lost 4 bases to trimming and J lost 4 bases; unmatched junction nucleotides: 6. Full variable domain (remainder filled in from reference TRBV3-1 and TRBJ1-1): DTAVSQTPKYLVTQMGNDKSIKCEQNLGHDTMYWYKQDSKKFLKIMFSYNNKELIINETVPNRFSPKSPDKAHLNLHINSLELGDSAVYFCASSLQGRVTEAFFGQGTRLTVV.

Only a few counts were recorded for this clonotype. The V gene is TRBV6-2 or TRBV6-3, the J gene TRBJ2-1; the D gene could be TRBD1 or TRBD2 (5 bases each). With 1 base removed from V and 7 bases from J, the gap between germline ends came to 8 bases. Germline assignment: CDR1 MNHEY and CDR2 SVGEGT. This CDR3 region has 13 residues. CDR3 coding DNA: TGTGCCAGCAGTTACTGGGGGTCGAATGAGCAGTTCTTC. Translated: CASSYWGSNEQFF.

The V and J genes are TRBV6-6 and TRBJ1-6, with D unresolved. Germline loops: CDR1 MNHNY, CDR2 SVGAGI (reference sequence). V lost 2 bases, J lost 12 bases, and 8 bases lay in between. The CDR3 consists of 12 residues. DNA for the CDR3: TGTGCCAGCAGTTACGTGGGAGGACCCCTCCACTTT. It encodes CASSYVGGPLHF.

This clonotype was observed a few times. The chain recombines TRBV5-8 with TRBJ1-6; no definite D call. The V gene lost 4 bases and the J gene lost 3 bases, with 8 bases spanning the gap. Germline V gene sequence: CDR1 SGHTS, CDR2 YDEGEE. This CDR3 region has 14 residues. The CDR3 nucleotides read TGTGCCAGCAGCAAGACGGACTATAATTCACCCCTCCACTTT. It specifies CASSKTDYNSPLHF.

This clonotype was seen more than once but under ten times. This chain uses TRBV5-4 with TRBJ2-1; D is tentatively TRBD1 or TRBD2 (5 bases each). The CDR3 has 14 residues. V lost 5 bases and J lost 7, with 16 bases in between. Germline-derived CDR1 and CDR2 are SGHNT and YYREEE (reference sequence). The CDR3 loop is CASSSRDEANEQFF. CDR3 DNA: TGTGCCAGCAGTTCCCGGGACGAGGCAAATGAGCAGTTCTTC.

At least ten counts were recorded for this clonotype. The chain couples TRBV12-3 or TRBV12-4 to TRBJ2-7; 8 bases are a match to TRBD2. Trimming cost V 6 bases and J 6 bases; bases outside gene matches: 4. This CDR3 spans 12 amino acids. The CDR3 sequence: CASSGLAVEQYF. The DNA for the CDR3 is TGTGCCAGCAGCGGACTAGCAGTCGAGCAGTACTTC.

Regarding this clonotype: At one boundary the junction diverges from the germline segment, which might be a read error. The V gene is TRBV20-1, the J gene TRBJ2-5, with TRBD2 matching over 10 bases. This CDR3 is built from 16 residues. Germline-derived CDR1 and CDR2 are DFQATT and SNEGSKA (reference sequence). For the CDR3, the DNA is TGCTGTGCTAGGATCCCGCCGGGACTAGCGACGGAGACCCAGTACTTC. Translating it yields CCARIPPGLATETQYF.

This clonotype was seen more than once but under ten times. J is TRBJ2-7 and V is TRBV4-1; D is unresolved. Trimming removed 4 bases from V and 2 bases from J, with 9 bases in between. The CDR3 totals 13 residues. CDR1 and CDR2 from the germline V gene are MGHRA and YSYEKL. DNA of the CDR3: TGCGCCAGCAGCCCCACGTTCGCCTACGAGCAGTACTTC. Protein: CASSPTFAYEQYF.

V gene TRBV7-2 combines with J gene TRBJ1-2, with 8 bases lining up with TRBD1. CDR1 and CDR2 (germline): SGHTA, FQGNSA. CDR3 length equals 14 residues. J lost 8 bases, V lost 5 bases, and 10 bases had no gene match. As DNA, the CDR3 is TGTGCCAGCAGCGGGGACAGGACTGTAAGGGGCTACACCTTC. It is translated as CASSGDRTVRGYTF.

This clonotype occurred a few times. This chain connects TRBV28 to TRBJ2-3; D is unresolved. Trimming removed 3 bases at V and 1 base at J, with 14 bases between. Germline V gene data show CDR1 as MDHEN and CDR2 as SYDVKM. This CDR3 region has 16 residues. CDR3 in DNA: TGTGCCAGCAGTTTCTCACACCCTCGGGGCACAGATACGCAGTATTTT. It yields the protein CASSFSHPRGTDTQYF.

J is TRBJ1-2 and V is TRBV6-2 or TRBV6-3; D perhaps matches TRBD1 (6 bases). The V end lost 5 bases, the J end lost 4 bases, and 14 bases lay between the germline ends. Germline assignment: CDR1 MNHEY and CDR2 SVGEGT. The length of the CDR3 is 14 residues. For the CDR3, the DNA is TGTGCCAGCAGTCCCGGACAGTATGTCTATGGCTACACCTTC. Residues: CASSPGQYVYGYTF.

This chain uses TRBV29-1 with TRBJ2-3; TRBD2 agrees at 12 bases. CDR1 and CDR2 (germline): SQVTM, ANQGSEA. V shed 7 bases, J shed 9 bases, and the junction held 14 bases outside the gene matches. This CDR3 comprises 15 residues. CDR3 nucleotides: TGCAGCGCCGGCGGACTAGCGGGGATCCCCGGGACGCAGTATTTT. Encoded protein: CSAGGLAGIPGTQYF.

This clonotype was observed many times. The J gene is TRBJ2-7, the V gene TRBV7-2, with D possibly matching TRBD2 (6 bases). Trimming left V 5 bases short and J 0 bases short, with 11 bases between. This CDR3 contains 14 residues. Germline V CDR1 and CDR2: SGHTA, FQGNSA. CDR3 residues: CASSPGSSSYEQYF. The DNA of the CDR3 is TGTGCCAGCAGCCCCGGGAGCAGCTCCTACGAGCAGTACTTC.

The chain links TRBV2 to TRBJ2-2; D remains unclear. CDR1 and CDR2 (germline): SNHLY, FYNNEI. This CDR3 comprises 13 residues. V was shortened by 10 bases and J by 0 bases, with 9 bases between the two germline ends. As DNA, the CDR3 is TGTGCCACCGGACCCCCGAACACCGGGGAGCTGTTTTTT. This codes for CATGPPNTGELFF.

J is TRBJ2-4 and V is TRBV5-6; D gene ambiguous. Trimming stripped 4 bases from V and 8 bases from J, with 16 bases between. The CDR3 totals 14 residues. Germline V gene sequence: CDR1 SGHDT, CDR2 YYEEEE. In DNA, the CDR3 is TGTGCCAGCAGCGCGACGGAGCTGGTACACATTCAGTACTTC. Its protein product is CASSATELVHIQYF.

This clonotype showed up just a few times. This chain connects TRBV18 to TRBJ2-1, with 7 bases matching TRBD2. V gave up 6 bases and J gave up 5 bases; unmatched junction bases: 10. Germline CDR1 KGHSH, CDR2 LQKENI. This CDR3 has 15 residues. The CDR3 sequence is CASSPREGRDNEQFF. The DNA for the CDR3 is TGTGCCAGCTCCCCAAGGGAGGGAAGGGACAATGAGCAGTTCTTC.

This clonotype was detected ten times or more. V gene TRBV18 combines with J gene TRBJ2-3; 9 bases align to TRBD2. The CDR3 is 16 residues long. The V gene end was trimmed by 3 bases and the J gene end by 2 bases; junction bases not matched to a gene: 6. Germline V gives CDR1 KGHSH, CDR2 LQKENI. CDR3 DNA sequence: TGTGCCAGCTCACCCCTAGCGGGGCTAAACACAGATACGCAGTATTTT. Protein: CASSPLAGLNTDTQYF.